The sequence of this TCR beta chain was determined in a study of vaccination effects on CD4 cells after COVID-19. Study-level background: A median of 72 days separated the second dose and sampling.

Expansion with viral peptide pools was applied to antigen-specific CD4+ T cells by the ViraFEST assay prior to sequencing. Upon completion of around eleven days in culture, CD4+ T cells were isolated. Every participant took two doses of the BNT162b2 or mRNA-1273 vaccine. CDR1 and CDR2 from the germline V gene are SGHNT and YYREEE (reference sequence). CDR3 length: 14 residues. V lost 1 base to trimming and J lost 2 bases, with 9 bases between them. Using immunoSEQ multiplex PCR, the repertoire was profiled, and TCRdb retains in-frame clones only, with some absent. The sample yields 30,000 or so clones, over 65% seen once. Concerning this clone: Its target is unknown.

Study outcomes and limitations: Late after vaccination, infection- and vaccine-induced clones showed marked clonal contraction.

The clonotype originates from a human donor who received a COVID-19 vaccine. The chain combines TRBV5-4 with TRBJ2-5; weak D call: TRBD1 (6 bases). The sequencing here drew on CD4+ T cells from PBMCs cultured with HCoV-NL63 spike peptides, taken after COVID-19 vaccination. CDR3 DNA sequence: TGTGCCAGCAGCTTGAACAGGGAGCAAGAGACCCAGTACTTC. Translated, it gives CASSLNREQETQYF.